The TCR beta chain under discussion was sequenced for a study of T cell repertoires in cytomegalovirus infection. J was trimmed by 4 bases and V by 7 bases; bases with no gene match: 8. Germline CDR1 MNHNS, CDR2 SASEGT. This CDR3 is 14 amino acids long. Via MiXCR, TCRdb re-called the reads, giving one row per CDR3 protein. The repertoire holds 450,000 to 600,000 distinct CDR3 sequences, 40% to 50% seen once, with roughly two fifths in the top ten. This clonotype has just a few counts. Its target is unknown. This specimen consisted of cultured PBMCs, obtained from culture after CMV antigen stimulation. This clonotype was sampled from a human donor in good health (CMV status not recorded). Some clones in this sample may be carry-over from other donors' samples. The chain combines TRBV6-1 with TRBJ1-1; TRBD1 matches 8 bases. The CDR3 DNA reads as TGTGCCAGCAAAACACAGGGGGGCATCACTGAAGCTTTCTTT. It is translated as CASKTQGGITEAFF.